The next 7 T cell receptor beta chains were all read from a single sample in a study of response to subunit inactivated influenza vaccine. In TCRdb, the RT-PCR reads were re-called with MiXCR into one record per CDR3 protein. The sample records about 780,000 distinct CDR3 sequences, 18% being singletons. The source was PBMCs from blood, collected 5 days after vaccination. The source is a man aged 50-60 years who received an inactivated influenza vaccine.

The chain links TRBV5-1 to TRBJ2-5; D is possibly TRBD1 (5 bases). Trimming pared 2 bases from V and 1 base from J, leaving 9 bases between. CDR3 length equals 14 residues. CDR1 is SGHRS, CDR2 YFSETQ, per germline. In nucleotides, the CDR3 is TGCGCCAGCAGCTTAGACAGTTCCCAAGAGACCCAGTACTTC. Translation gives CASSLDSSQETQYF.

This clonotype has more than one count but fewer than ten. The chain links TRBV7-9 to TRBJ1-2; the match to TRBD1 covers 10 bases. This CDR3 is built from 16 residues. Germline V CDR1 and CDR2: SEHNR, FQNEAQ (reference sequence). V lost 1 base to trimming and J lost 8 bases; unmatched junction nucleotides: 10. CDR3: CASSLGTGGDDRGYTF. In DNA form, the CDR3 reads TGTGCCAGCAGCTTAGGGACAGGGGGAGACGATCGAGGCTACACCTTC.

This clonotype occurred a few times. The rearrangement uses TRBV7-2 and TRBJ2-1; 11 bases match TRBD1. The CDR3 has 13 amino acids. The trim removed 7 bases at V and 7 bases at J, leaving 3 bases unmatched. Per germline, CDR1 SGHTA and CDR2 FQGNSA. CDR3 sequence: CASNGQGANEQFF. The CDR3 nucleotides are TGTGCCAGCAATGGACAGGGGGCAAATGAGCAGTTCTTC.

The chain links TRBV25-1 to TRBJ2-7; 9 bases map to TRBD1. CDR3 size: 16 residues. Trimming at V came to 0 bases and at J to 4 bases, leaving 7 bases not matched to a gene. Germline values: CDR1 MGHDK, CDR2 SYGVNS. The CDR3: CASSEYGTGWMYEQYF. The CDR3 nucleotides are TGTGCCAGCAGTGAATATGGGACAGGGTGGATGTACGAGCAGTACTTC.

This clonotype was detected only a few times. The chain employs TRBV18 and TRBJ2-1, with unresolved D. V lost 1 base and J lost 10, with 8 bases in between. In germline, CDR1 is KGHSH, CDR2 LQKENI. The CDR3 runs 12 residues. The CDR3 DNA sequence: TGTGCCAGCTCACCACGTTTGGCGGAGCAGTTCTTC. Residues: CASSPRLAEQFF. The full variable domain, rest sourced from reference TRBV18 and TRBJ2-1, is NAGVMQNPRHLVRRRGQEARLRCSPMKGHSHVYWYRQLPEEGLKFMVYLQKENIIDESGMPKERFSAEFPKEGPSILRIQQVVRGDSAAYFCASSPRLAEQFFGPGTRLTVL.

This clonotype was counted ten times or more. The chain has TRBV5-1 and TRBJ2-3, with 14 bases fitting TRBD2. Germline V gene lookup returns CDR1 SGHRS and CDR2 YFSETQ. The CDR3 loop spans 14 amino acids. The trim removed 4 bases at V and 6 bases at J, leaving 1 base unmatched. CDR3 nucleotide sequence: TGCGCCAGCAGCAGACTAGCGGGAGGGGATACGCAGTATTTT. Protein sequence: CASSRLAGGDTQYF. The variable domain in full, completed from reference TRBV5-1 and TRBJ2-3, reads KAGVTQTPRYLIKTRGQQVTLSCSPISGHRSVSWYQQTPGQGLQFLFEYFSETQRNKGNFPGRFSGRQFSNSRSEMNVSTLELGDSALYLCASSRLAGGDTQYFGPGTRLTVL.

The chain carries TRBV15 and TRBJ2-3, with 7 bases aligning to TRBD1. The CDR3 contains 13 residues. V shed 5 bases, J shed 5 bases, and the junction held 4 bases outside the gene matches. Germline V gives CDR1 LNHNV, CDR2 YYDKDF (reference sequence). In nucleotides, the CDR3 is TGTGCCACCAGCGACAGGGTTGTAGATACGCAGTATTTT. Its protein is CATSDRVVDTQYF.